This paragraph reports one T cell receptor (beta chain). As yet, its antigen is unknown. The assay was immunoSEQ multiplex PCR, and TCRdb's table has in-frame clones only and misses some. In the table there are tens of thousands of clones, 89% of which are singletons. These data are taken from a study of cytomegalovirus exposure and HLA in healthy donors. Study-level background: The approximately 120 validation repertoires used the same platform as the roughly 620 first-cohort repertoires, a later analysis reported. Study-level points and caveats: Associated with cytomegalovirus, according to the listing, were 170 or so TCR beta chains. Using the classifier, cytomegalovirus status was reportedly diagnosed with high specificity and sensitivity. Under in vitro conditions, three CMV-associated chains were confirmed as specific for CMV antigens.

The CDR3 sequence is 14 residues long. V was pared by 2 bases and J by 5 bases, with 5 bases of the junction left unmatched. Germline V CDR1 and CDR2: GTSNPN, SVGIG (reference sequence). The V gene is TRBV30, the J gene TRBJ2-7, with 11 bases aligning to TRBD1. Specimen: PBMCs. This sequence was found in a woman under 30 in good health and CMV-seronegative. CDR3 nucleotide sequence: TGTGCCTGGAGTAGGGGACAGGGGGTTGACGAGCAGTACTTC. This codes for CAWSRGQGVDEQYF.